This TCR beta chain was obtained from a study of T-cell reconstitution after alpha-beta-depleted transplantation in children. Findings of the study overall: After one year, T-cell counts and TCRbeta diversity mostly came from new T cells. Where some patients showed high TCRbeta diversity at day 60, it came from recipient T cells and thymic progenitors that had survived. Reported findings indicate that, about two months after transplant, alpha-beta T cells came from several hundred expanded clones, which were derived from non-depleted graft cells.

This clonotype was counted a few times. Its antigen is unidentified. For TCRbeta, the library was prepared with unique molecular identifiers. TCRdb itself ran the PCR reads through MiXCR, one entry per CDR3 protein. The sample yields fewer than 150,000 distinct CDR3 sequences, around a tenth seen once. The CDR3 covers 14 residues. The germline gives CDR1 DFQATT, CDR2 SNEGSKA (reference sequence). V shed 3 bases and J 8 bases; nucleotides not matched to a gene: 7. Specimen: PBMCs, mostly from graft donor cells, collected 180 days after TCRalphabeta/CD19-depleted stem cell transplant. The chain links TRBV20-1 to TRBJ2-1, with 10 bases aligning to TRBD1. The receptor comes from a girl less than two years old who had a stem cell transplant for combined immunodeficiency, so the T cells may come from the graft donor. As DNA, the CDR3 is TGCAGTGCTAGTTCGGGACAGGGGAGTGATGAGCAGTTCTTC. Translating gives CSASSGQGSDEQFF.